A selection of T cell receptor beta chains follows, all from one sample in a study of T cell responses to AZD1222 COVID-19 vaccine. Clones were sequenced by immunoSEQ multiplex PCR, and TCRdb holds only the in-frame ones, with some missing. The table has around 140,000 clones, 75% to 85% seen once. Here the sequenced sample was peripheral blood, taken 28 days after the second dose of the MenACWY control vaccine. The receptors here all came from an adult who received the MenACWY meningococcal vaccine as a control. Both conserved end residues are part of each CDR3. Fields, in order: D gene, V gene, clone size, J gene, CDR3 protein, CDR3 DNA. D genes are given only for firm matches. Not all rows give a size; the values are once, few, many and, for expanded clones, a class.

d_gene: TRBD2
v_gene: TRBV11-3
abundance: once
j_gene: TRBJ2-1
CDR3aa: CASSLDLAGGHNEQFF
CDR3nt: TGTGCCAGCAGCTTAGATCTAGCGGGAGGGCACAATGAGCAGTTCTTC

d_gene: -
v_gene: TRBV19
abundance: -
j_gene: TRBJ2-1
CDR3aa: CASSIAGYNEQFF
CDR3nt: TGTGCCAGTAGTATAGCGGGGTACAATGAGCAGTTCTTC

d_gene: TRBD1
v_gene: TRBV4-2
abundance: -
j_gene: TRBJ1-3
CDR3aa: CASSYRQGDSAGNTIYF
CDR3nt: TGTGCCAGCAGCTACAGACAGGGAGACTCTGCTGGAAACACCATATATTTT

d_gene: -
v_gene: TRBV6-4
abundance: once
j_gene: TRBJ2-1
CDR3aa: CASALKRKFF
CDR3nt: TGTGCCAGCGCCTTGAAACGAAAGTTCTTC

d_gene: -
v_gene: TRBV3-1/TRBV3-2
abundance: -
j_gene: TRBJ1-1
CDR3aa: CASSQHSRGWRTEAFF
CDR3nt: TGTGCCAGCAGCCAACATTCTCGGGGCTGGAGGACTGAAGCTTTCTTT

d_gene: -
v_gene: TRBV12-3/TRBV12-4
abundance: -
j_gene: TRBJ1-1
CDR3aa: CASSLVMNTEAFF
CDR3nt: TGTGCCAGCAGTTTAGTGATGAACACTGAAGCTTTCTTT

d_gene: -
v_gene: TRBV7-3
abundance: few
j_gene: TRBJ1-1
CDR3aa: CASSLSGNTEAFF
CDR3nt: TGTGCCAGCAGCTTATCAGGGAACACTGAAGCTTTCTTT

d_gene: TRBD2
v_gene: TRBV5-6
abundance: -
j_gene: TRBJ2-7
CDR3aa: CASSLGGLPGLLYEQYF
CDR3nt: TGTGCCAGCAGCTTGGGGGGATTACCGGGACTACTTTACGAGCAGTACTTC

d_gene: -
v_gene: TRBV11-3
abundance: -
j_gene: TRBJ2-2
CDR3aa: CASAIMATTGELFF
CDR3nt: TGTGCCAGCGCCATCATGGCGACCACCGGGGAGCTGTTTTTT

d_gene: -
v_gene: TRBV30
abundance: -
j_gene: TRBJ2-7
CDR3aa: CAWSVLDLGGVEQYF
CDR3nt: TGTGCCTGGAGTGTACTTGACCTAGGAGGGGTAGAGCAGTACTTC

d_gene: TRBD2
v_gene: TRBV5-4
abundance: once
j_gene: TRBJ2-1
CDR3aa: CASSLSSGRGNEQFF
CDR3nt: TGTGCCAGCAGCTTGAGCAGCGGGAGAGGGAATGAGCAGTTCTTC